The clone carrying this T cell receptor (beta chain) was counted many times. No antigen is known for it. This record comes from a study of blood T cells in healthy people across ages. Looking at the study overall: About one barcoded TCR beta cDNA was captured per two T cells. Study results and limitations: As age increased, TCR beta diversity per million T cells fell in a roughly linear fashion.

The donors, aged about 6 to 100, were healthy Caucasians from Russia. This CDR3 contains 15 residues. Trimming cost V 0 bases and J 0 bases, with 9 bases left between them. Germline loops: CDR1 DFQATT, CDR2 SNEGSKA (reference sequence). The authors ran a second PCR of about 7 to 11 cycles using a sample-barcoded 5' primer and a J-beta primer mix. TCRdb analysed the 5' RACE reads with MiXCR anew, one entry per CDR3 protein. The sample consists of more than 800,000 distinct CDR3 sequences, 35% to 55% of them appearing once. The sequence derives from a woman aged 60 to 75 in good health. The sequenced sample was blood. The rearrangement uses TRBV20-1 and TRBJ2-4; D possibly corresponds to TRBD1 (5 bases). The CDR3 spells CSARDPQGAKNIQYF. The DNA for the CDR3 is TGCAGTGCTAGAGATCCTCAGGGAGCCAAAAACATTCAGTACTTC.